This T cell receptor (beta chain) was recorded in a study of kidney transplant recipient with SARS-CoV-2 infection. As concerns this clonotype: A much larger clone is a single base away; this may be a read error.

The CDR3 sequence is 14 residues long. Germline-derived CDR1 and CDR2 are MNHEY and SVGAGI. TCRdb itself ran the reads through MiXCR, one entry per CDR3 protein. The sample contains fewer than 250,000 distinct CDR3 sequences, about 30% of which appear only once. The clonotype was recovered from a male patient aged 25-45 years who had COVID-19 and was a kidney transplant recipient. The T cells may come from the graft donor. The starting material was a blood sample, obtained at baseline and on day 111 from a kidney transplant recipient. The chain couples TRBV6-5 to TRBJ1-1, with D unresolved. The CDR3, as DNA: TGTGCCGGCAGTTACTTCCGGGATTGGACTGAAGCTTTCTTT. Translation: CAGSYFRDWTEAFF.